This record covers a single T cell receptor beta chain. CDR3 length: 13 residues. V lost 3 bases and J 5 bases, leaving 10 bases between the germline ends. The authors prepared the TCRbeta library with unique molecular identifiers. TCRdb reprocessed the PCR reads via MiXCR and lists one record per CDR3 protein. The table lists around 250,000 distinct CDR3 sequences, 9.9% of them singletons. These data belong to a study of T-cell reconstitution after alpha-beta-depleted transplantation in children. The sequence came from a human donor who donated a stem cell graft to a child with SCID. Sequenced here: PBMCs from the stem cell graft donor, sampled from the stem cell graft. The genes are TRBV12-3 or TRBV12-4 and TRBJ2-5; the D gene is possibly TRBD2 (6 bases). The CDR3 nucleotides are TGTGCCAGCAGTTTTAGACTAGGGGAGACCCAGTACTTC. It translates to CASSFRLGETQYF.